These 10 T cell receptor beta chains came from one sample sequenced in a study of blood T cell repertoires in COVID-19. Repertoires were generated with immunoSEQ multiplex PCR, while TCRdb's copy carries only in-frame clones and drops some. The table records about 120,000 clones, approximately 90% of them present only once. Source material: peripheral blood. These receptors were taken from a human donor in a cohort sampled during active COVID-19.

J is TRBJ1-3 and V is TRBV19, with D possibly TRBD1 on 5 matching bases. V was pared by 4 bases and J by 8 bases, with 9 bases between. Germline CDR1 LNHDA, CDR2 SQIVND (reference sequence). The CDR3 spans 12 residues. The CDR3 DNA reads TGTGCCAGTAGTACCACAGGTTACACCATATATTTT. Amino acid sequence: CASSTTGYTIYF.

The DNA of the CDR3 is TGTGCCAGCAGCCCTAGACAGGGGTGGACCGGGGAGCTGTTTTTT. As protein: CASSPRQGWTGELFF. V and J are TRBV7-2 and TRBJ2-2; 8 positions match TRBD1. Germline-derived CDR1 and CDR2 are SGHTA and FQGNSA. CDR3 length equals 15 residues. V lost 5 bases, J lost 5 bases, and 7 bases stayed unmatched.

Note on this clone: Additional DNA sequences in this sample encode the identical CDR3. The V gene is TRBV5-4, the J gene TRBJ2-5, with a possible D match to TRBD1 (8 bases). Trimming pared 2 bases from V and 5 bases from J, leaving 16 bases between. Germline CDR1 SGHNT, CDR2 YYREEE (reference sequence). The CDR3 sequence is 15 residues long. CDR3 nucleotides: TGTGCCAGCAGCTTCCGGACAGGGAGGGAGGAGACCCAGTACTTC. Protein sequence: CASSFRTGREETQYF. Full variable domain (remainder filled in from reference TRBV5-4 and TRBJ2-5): ETGVTQSPTHLIKTRGQQVTLRCSSQSGHNTVSWYQQALGQGPQFIFQYYREEENGRGNFPPRFSGLQFPNYSSELNVNALELDDSALYLCASSFRTGREETQYFGPGTRLLVL.

V and J are TRBV5-1 and TRBJ1-5, with 7 bases matching TRBD1. The germline V gene has CDR1 SGHRS and CDR2 YFSETQ. This CDR3 has 14 residues. V lost 4 bases and J lost 10; bases outside the gene matches: 11. The CDR3 region is CASSPGTEPSPQHF. The CDR3 bases are TGCGCCAGCAGCCCCGGGACAGAGCCTAGCCCCCAGCATTTT.

The count of this clone is one. The gene calls are TRBV5-1 and TRBJ2-5, with TRBD1 identical over 10 bases. The CDR3 loop spans 17 amino acids. Germline lookup yields CDR1 SGHRS and CDR2 YFSETQ. The J segment lost 1 base and the V segment lost 4 bases, leaving 10 bases of the junction unmatched. The CDR3 loop is CASSPGQGTGLQETQYF. CDR3 nucleotide sequence: TGCGCCAGCAGCCCGGGACAGGGGACGGGGCTCCAAGAGACCCAGTACTTC.

The J gene is TRBJ2-1, the V gene TRBV24-1; 11 nucleotides agree with TRBD1. This CDR3 is 15 amino acids long. The germline V gene has CDR1 KGHDR and CDR2 SFDVKD. V lost 4 bases, J lost 10 bases, and 8 bases stayed unmatched. The DNA of the CDR3 is TGTGCCACCAGTGAGCACGGACAGGGGGCGGACGAGCAGTTCTTC. Encoded protein: CATSEHGQGADEQFF.

The CDR3 DNA sequence: TGTGCCTCCCATGCGGTTTCCGGGGGTACTGAAGCTTTCTTT. Protein sequence: CASHAVSGGTEAFF. J is TRBJ1-1 and V is TRBV6-6, with a possible D match to TRBD1 (5 bases). Trimming pared 11 bases from V and 5 bases from J, leaving 21 bases between. The CDR3 spans 14 residues. CDR1 is MNHNY, CDR2 SVGAGI, per germline (reference sequence).

This chain connects TRBV7-9 to TRBJ2-7, with 8 bases fitting TRBD1. Losses at the gene ends were 2 bases for V and 5 bases for J; bases not matched to a gene: 8. This CDR3 comprises 15 residues. Germline V gene sequence: CDR1 SEHNR, CDR2 FQNEAQ (reference sequence). CDR3 in DNA: TGTGCCAGCAGCTTACAAGGGCAGGGGGCAGACGAGCAGTACTTC. Protein sequence: CASSLQGQGADEQYF.

The V call is TRBV7-8, the J call TRBJ1-1; D is ambiguous. Trimming left V 1 base short and J 4 bases short, with 10 bases between. The CDR3 loop spans 14 amino acids. CDR1 SGHVS and CDR2 FQNEAQ come from the germline V gene. In nucleotides, the CDR3 is TGTGCCAGCAGCTTAGGAGGGAGGGCCACTGAAGCTTTCTTT. Its translation is CASSLGGRATEAFF. The variable domain in full, with the rest retrieved from reference TRBV7-8 and TRBJ1-1, is GAGVSQSPRYKVAKRGQDVALRCDPISGHVSLFWYQQALGQGPEFLTYFQNEAQLDKSGLPSDRFFAERPEGSVSTLKIQRTQQEDSAVYLCASSLGGRATEAFFGQGTRLTVV.

Within the sample, this clone is medium-sized. This sequence joins TRBV4-1 and TRBJ2-7; D is unresolved. V lost 4 bases and J lost 3, with 16 bases in between. CDR3 size: 15 residues. CDR1 and CDR2 from the germline V gene are MGHRA and YSYEKL. The CDR3 loop reads CASSPRISSDYEQYF. Written as DNA, the CDR3 is TGCGCCAGCAGCCCTAGGATCTCCTCGGACTACGAGCAGTACTTC.